What follows describes a single TCR beta chain. This entry comes from a study of blood T cell repertoires in COVID-19. The method was immunoSEQ multiplex PCR; TCRdb's version includes in-frame clones alone and lacks a portion of them. The sample lists some 320,000 clones, roughly 91% occurring once. The CDR3 extends over 15 amino acids. With V trimmed by 9 bases and J by 5 bases, 10 bases remained unmatched. Germline V gene data show CDR1 as LNHDA and CDR2 as SQIVND (reference sequence). This chain links TRBV19 with TRBJ2-3; 11 positions match TRBD2. The TCR sequence derives from a woman aged 30 to 39 with COVID-19, enrolled during active disease. The sequenced sample consisted of peripheral blood. The CDR3 protein is CASRVAGGKLDTQYF. In DNA form, the CDR3 reads TGTGCCAGCCGGGTAGCGGGGGGGAAATTAGATACGCAGTATTTT.